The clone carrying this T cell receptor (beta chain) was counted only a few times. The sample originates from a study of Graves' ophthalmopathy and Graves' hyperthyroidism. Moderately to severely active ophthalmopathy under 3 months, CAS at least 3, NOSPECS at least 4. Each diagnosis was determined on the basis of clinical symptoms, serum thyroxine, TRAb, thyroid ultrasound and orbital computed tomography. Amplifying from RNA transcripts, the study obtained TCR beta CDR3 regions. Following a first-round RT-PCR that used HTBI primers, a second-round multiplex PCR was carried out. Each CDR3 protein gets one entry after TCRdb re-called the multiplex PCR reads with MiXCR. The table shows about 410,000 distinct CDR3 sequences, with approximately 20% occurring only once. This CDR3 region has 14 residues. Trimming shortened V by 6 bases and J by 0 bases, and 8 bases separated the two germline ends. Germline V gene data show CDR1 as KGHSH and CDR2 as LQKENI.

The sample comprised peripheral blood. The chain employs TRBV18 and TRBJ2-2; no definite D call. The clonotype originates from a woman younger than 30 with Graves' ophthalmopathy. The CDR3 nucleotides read TGTGCCAGCTCTGTAGCTACGAACACCGGGGAGCTGTTTTTT. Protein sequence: CASSVATNTGELFF.